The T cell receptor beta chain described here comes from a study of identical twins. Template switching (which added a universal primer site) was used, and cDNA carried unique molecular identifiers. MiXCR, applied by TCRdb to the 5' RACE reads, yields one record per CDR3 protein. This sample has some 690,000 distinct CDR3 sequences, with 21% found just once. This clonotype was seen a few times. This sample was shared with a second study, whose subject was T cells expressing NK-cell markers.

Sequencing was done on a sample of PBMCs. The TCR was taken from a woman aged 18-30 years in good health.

The CDR3 region has the DNA TGTGCCAGCAGTTACTCGTCTGCGGGAGCTCTGGATACGCAGTATTTT. This sequence encodes CASSYSSAGALDTQYF. The chain uses TRBV6-2 or TRBV6-3 and TRBJ2-3, with 7 bases fitting TRBD2. The V segment lost 0 bases and the J segment 6 bases; nucleotides outside the gene matches: 9. This CDR3 comprises 16 residues. CDR1 and CDR2 (germline): MNHEY, SVGEGT.